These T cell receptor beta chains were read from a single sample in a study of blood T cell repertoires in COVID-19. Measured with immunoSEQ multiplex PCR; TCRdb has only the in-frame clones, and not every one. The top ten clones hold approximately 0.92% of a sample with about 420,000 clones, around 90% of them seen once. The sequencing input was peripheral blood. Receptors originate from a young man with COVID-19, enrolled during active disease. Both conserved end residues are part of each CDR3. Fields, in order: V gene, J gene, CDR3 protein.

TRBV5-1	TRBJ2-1	CASSLSGYNEQFF
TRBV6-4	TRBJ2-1	CASSRLRGVSYNEQFF
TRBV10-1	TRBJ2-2	CASSEVTTPGELFF
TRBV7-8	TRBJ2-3	CASSAPRADTQYF
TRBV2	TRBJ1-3	CASGDRHNSGNTIYF
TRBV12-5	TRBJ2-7	CASGTDSEQYF
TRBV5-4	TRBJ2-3	CASSLAGTSVDTQYF
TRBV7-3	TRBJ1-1	CASSLYPTGVNTEAFF
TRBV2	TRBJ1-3	CASSDGSPSGNTIYF
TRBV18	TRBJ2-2	CASSPLDTGELFF
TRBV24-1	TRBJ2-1	CATSDHRRSSYNEQFF
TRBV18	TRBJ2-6	CASSPPGQGGGAGANVLTF
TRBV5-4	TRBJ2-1	CASSLAGASSYNEQFF
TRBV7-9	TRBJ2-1	CASSFGGRSYNEQFF
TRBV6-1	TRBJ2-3	CASSARTSGGVSDTQYF
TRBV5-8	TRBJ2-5	CASSSRLAVETQYF
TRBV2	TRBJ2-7	CASRLGQTSSYEQYF
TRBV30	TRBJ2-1	CAWSQSGRAVNEQFF
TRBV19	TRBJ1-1	CASSMGGRRTEAFF
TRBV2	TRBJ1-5	CASSEQGNSNQPQHF
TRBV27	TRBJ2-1	CASSLLLAGGIAYNEQFF